Sequencing of this TCR beta chain was carried out in a study of T cells in Graves' hyperthyroidism and ophthalmopathy. Study information: Peripheral blood was taken when the disease was first diagnosed, before any treatment began.

The germline V gene encodes CDR1 MNHNS and CDR2 SASEGT. V lost 6 bases and J lost 7, with 16 bases in between. The CDR3 extends over 14 amino acids. General study points: Ophthalmopathy cases were set apart from stable hyperthyroidism by a 13 V-J model.

This clonotype was observed many times. What it binds is not known. Those patients with uncontrolled infection, other autoimmune disease, pregnancy or lactation were excluded. More than 8.5 ml of fresh peripheral blood supplied the PBMCs. TCR beta CDR3 regions were amplified from RNA. An initial round of RT-PCR targeting the TCR CDR3 relied on the HTBI primer set. From the multiplex PCR reads, TCRdb called clonotypes with MiXCR, one entry per CDR3 protein. The sample records about 700,000 distinct CDR3 sequences, 13% to 15% being singletons. The J gene is TRBJ2-1, the V gene TRBV6-1; D uncertain. The sequence was collected from a woman younger than 35 with Graves' hyperthyroidism. The specimen was blood. CDR3 sequence: CASRRPLEGNEQFF. The CDR3 coding sequence is TGTGCCAGCAGGCGACCCTTGGAAGGGAATGAGCAGTTCTTC.